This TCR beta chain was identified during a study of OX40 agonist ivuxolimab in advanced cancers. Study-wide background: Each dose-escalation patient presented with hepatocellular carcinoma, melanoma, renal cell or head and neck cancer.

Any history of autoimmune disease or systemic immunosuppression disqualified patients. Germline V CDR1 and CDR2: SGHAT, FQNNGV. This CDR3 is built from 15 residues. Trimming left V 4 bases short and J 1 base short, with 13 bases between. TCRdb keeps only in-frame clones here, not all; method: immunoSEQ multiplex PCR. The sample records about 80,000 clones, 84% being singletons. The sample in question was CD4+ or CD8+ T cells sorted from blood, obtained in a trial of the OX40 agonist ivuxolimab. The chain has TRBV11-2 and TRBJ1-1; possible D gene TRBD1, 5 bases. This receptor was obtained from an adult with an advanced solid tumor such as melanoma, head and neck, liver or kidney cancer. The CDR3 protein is CASSSGGKPNTEAFF. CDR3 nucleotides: TGTGCCAGCAGCTCGGGGGGAAAACCGAACACTGAAGCTTTCTTT.